These 19 T cell receptor beta chains came from one sample sequenced in a study of blood T cell repertoires in COVID-19. This table comes from immunoSEQ multiplex PCR, and its TCRdb copy is limited to in-frame clones, with some not included. The sample gives about 350,000 clones, 88% of which show up once; approximately 1% is in the top ten. The specimen sequenced was PBMCs or T cells enriched from blood (not recorded which). Receptors originate from a woman aged 30 to 39 who had been exposed to COVID-19.

The chain has TRBV6-2 or TRBV6-3 and TRBJ2-1; TRBD2 agrees at 8 bases. Germline-derived CDR1 and CDR2 are MNHEY and SVGEGT. Germline trimming cut 2 bases from V and 8 bases from J; bases unmatched to any gene: 8. This CDR3 region has 15 residues. The CDR3 sequence: CASSYRGGGPDEQFF. CDR3 DNA: TGTGCCAGCAGTTACCGGGGGGGAGGGCCGGATGAGCAGTTCTTC.

CDR3 coding DNA: TGTGCCAGCTCACCGGGACTAGCGGGAAGCAGCTCCTACAATGAGCAGTTCTTC. Protein sequence: CASSPGLAGSSSYNEQFF. V gene TRBV18 combines with J gene TRBJ2-1; TRBD2 aligns across 13 bases. CDR3 length equals 18 residues. In germline, CDR1 is KGHSH, CDR2 LQKENI. Germline trimming cut 3 bases from V and 0 bases from J; bases unmatched to any gene: 5. Combining the CDR3 with reference TRBV18 and TRBJ2-1 gives the whole variable domain NAGVMQNPRHLVRRRGQEARLRCSPMKGHSHVYWYRQLPEEGLKFMVYLQKENIIDESGMPKERFSAEFPKEGPSILRIQQVVRGDSAAYFCASSPGLAGSSSYNEQFFGPGTRLTVL.

The chain carries TRBV7-6 and TRBJ2-2; 10 nucleotides line up with TRBD2. Germline loops: CDR1 SGHVS, CDR2 FNYEAQ. Germline trimming cut 2 bases from V and 1 base from J; bases unmatched to any gene: 4. This CDR3 is built from 17 residues. The CDR3 DNA sequence: TGTGCCAGCAGCTTAACTAGCGGGATGCGGAACACCGGGGAGCTGTTTTTT. Translated, it gives CASSLTSGMRNTGELFF.

The chain carries TRBV27 and TRBJ2-2; TRBD1 is a possible D gene (5 bases). Germline lookup yields CDR1 MNHEY and CDR2 SMNVEV (reference sequence). The length of the CDR3 is 14 residues. The V end was cut by 4 bases, the J end by 5 bases, with 11 bases between. CDR3 sequence: CASSWDRGTGELFF. As DNA, the CDR3 is TGTGCCAGCAGTTGGGATAGGGGAACCGGGGAGCTGTTTTTT.

This clone was found once. V usage is TRBV3-1 (or the pseudogene TRBV3-2) and J usage is TRBJ1-2; perhaps TRBD1 as D (5 bases). V lost 4 bases and J 0 bases, leaving 15 bases between the germline ends. Germline CDR1 LGHDT, CDR2 YNNKEL (reference sequence). The CDR3 has 16 residues. DNA of the CDR3: TGTGCCAGCAGCCCCTCTCCTACGACAGCTAACTATGGCTACACCTTC. As protein: CASSPSPTTANYGYTF.

The chain recombines TRBV7-2 with TRBJ1-2, with D perhaps TRBD1 (5 bases). CDR1 and CDR2 (germline): SGHTA, FQGNSA. The CDR3 contains 17 residues. Deletions cut 7 bases from V and 5 bases from J, with 26 bases between. In DNA form, the CDR3 reads TGTGCCAGCAACCCGAGCCCGGGGGTGGGGAGAGGATATGGCTACACCTTC. Protein sequence: CASNPSPGVGRGYGYTF. The entire variable domain, with the rest obtained from reference TRBV7-2 and TRBJ1-2, is as follows: GAGVSQSPSNKVTEKGKDVELRCDPISGHTALYWYRQSLGQGLEFLIYFQGNSAPDKSGLPSDRFSAERTGGSVSTLTIQRTQQEDSAVYLCASNPSPGVGRGYGYTFGSGTRLTVV.

This clone was found once. This chain uses TRBV7-9 with TRBJ1-1; possible D gene TRBD1, 6 bases. CDR1 and CDR2 (germline): SEHNR, FQNEAQ (reference sequence). The V and J ends lost 1 base and 7 bases respectively, with 13 bases between them. This CDR3 spans 14 amino acids. The CDR3 DNA follows: TGTGCCAGCAGCTTAGACAGGGAGCAGGGTGAAGCTTTCTTT. The encoded protein is CASSLDREQGEAFF.

The V and J genes are TRBV9 and TRBJ1-2; 7 bases match TRBD1. Germline V gene data show CDR1 as SGDLS and CDR2 as YYNGEE. Unmatched junction bases numbered 6, after V lost 3 bases and J lost 4 bases. CDR3 length equals 14 residues. CDR3 region: CASSALTGPYGYTF. CDR3 in DNA: TGTGCCAGCAGCGCGCTGACAGGGCCCTATGGCTACACCTTC. Variable domain in full (rest from reference TRBV9 and TRBJ1-2): DSGVTQTPKHLITATGQRVTLRCSPRSGDLSVYWYQQSLDQGLQFLIQYYNGEERAKGNILERFSAQQFPDLHSELNLSSLELGDSALYFCASSALTGPYGYTFGSGTRLTVV.

This chain connects TRBV28 to TRBJ1-4; TRBD1 agrees at 8 bases. Germline V CDR1 and CDR2: MDHEN, SYDVKM. This CDR3 region has 15 residues. The J segment lost 5 bases and the V segment lost 1 base, leaving 3 bases of the junction unmatched. For the CDR3, the DNA is TGTGCCAGCAGTTTATCGCAGGGGGCAAATGAAAAACTGTTTTTT. It yields the protein CASSLSQGANEKLFF.

This clone showed up just once. The CDR3 DNA reads TGTGCCAGCAGCGCCCCGCCGGGACAGGATTACACCGGGGAGCTGTTTTTT. Its protein product is CASSAPPGQDYTGELFF. The V and J genes are TRBV9 and TRBJ2-2, with TRBD1 matching 8 bases. V was pared by 3 bases and J by 3 bases, with 10 bases of the junction left unmatched. This CDR3 spans 17 amino acids. Germline CDR1 and CDR2: SGDLS and YYNGEE.

The chain employs TRBV7-2 and TRBJ1-1; D might be TRBD1 (6 bases). Trimming shortened V by 5 bases and J by 0 bases, and 16 bases separated the two germline ends. CDR3 length equals 16 residues. Per germline, CDR1 SGHTA and CDR2 FQGNSA. The CDR3 nucleotides read TGTGCCAGCAGCCCCCGAGGGACAACCATGAACACTGAAGCTTTCTTT. Protein sequence: CASSPRGTTMNTEAFF.

The gene calls are TRBV27 and TRBJ1-1; the match to TRBD1 covers 12 bases. Per germline, CDR1 MNHEY and CDR2 SMNVEV (reference sequence). The CDR3 covers 18 residues. V gave up 5 bases and J gave up 5 bases; unmatched junction bases: 15. The CDR3 DNA is TGTGCCAGCAGTCACGACCACCGGGACAGGGGGCTGGGAACTGAAGCTTTCTTT. As protein: CASSHDHRDRGLGTEAFF.

On this clone itself: Other DNA sequences in the same sample also yield this CDR3. The rearrangement joins TRBV7-9 to TRBJ1-2; D unclear. Germline V gives CDR1 SEHNR, CDR2 FQNEAQ (reference sequence). CDR3 length equals 12 residues. V was pared by 5 bases and J by 3 bases, with 7 bases between. CDR3 sequence (DNA): TGTGCCAGCAGCCCCCGAGACTATGGCTACACCTTC. It is translated as CASSPRDYGYTF.

The rearrangement links TRBV30 to TRBJ1-1; 11 bases agree with TRBD1. Germline trimming cut 4 bases from V and 4 bases from J; bases unmatched to any gene: 2. Germline-derived CDR1 and CDR2 are GTSNPN and SVGIG (reference sequence). The CDR3 extends over 13 amino acids. Written as DNA, the CDR3 is TGTGCCTGGATGGGGACAGGGGGCACTGAAGCTTTCTTT. Its translation: CAWMGTGGTEAFF. The full variable domain, its missing parts supplied by reference TRBV30 and TRBJ1-1, is SQTIHQWPATLVQPVGSPLSLECTVEGTSNPNLYWYRQAAGRGLQLLFYSVGIGQISSEVPQNLSASRPQDRQFILSSKKLLLSDSGFYLCAWMGTGGTEAFFGQGTRLTVV.

V usage is TRBV28 and J usage is TRBJ2-1; no reliable D call. The CDR3 covers 11 residues. Trimming pared 3 bases from V and 10 bases from J, leaving 7 bases between. Germline V gene lookup returns CDR1 MDHEN and CDR2 SYDVKM. The CDR3 coding sequence is TGTGCCAGCAGTTTCTCCTACGAGCAGTTCTTC. Protein: CASSFSYEQFF.

This clone was recorded only once. This chain links TRBV6-4 with TRBJ2-3; 7 bases line up with TRBD2. The ends lost 8 bases at V and 2 bases at J; junction bases unmatched: 4. Germline assignment: CDR1 MRHNA and CDR2 SNTAGT. There are 13 residues in the CDR3. CDR3 region: CASSSGNTDTQYF. CDR3 DNA sequence: TGTGCCAGCTCGAGCGGGAACACAGATACGCAGTATTTT.

This clone was counted between two and nine times. The chain recombines TRBV3-1 (or the pseudogene TRBV3-2) with TRBJ2-7; the D is unclear. The ends were cut back, 3 bases at V and 3 bases at J, with 3 bases in the middle. The germline CDR1 and CDR2 sequences are LGHDT and YNNKEL (reference sequence). There are 11 residues in the CDR3. The CDR3 protein is CASSHNYEQYF. CDR3 sequence (DNA): TGTGCCAGCAGCCACAACTACGAGCAGTACTTC.

This chain joins TRBV29-1 and TRBJ2-1, with TRBD1 as a possible D gene (7 bases). CDR1 is SQVTM and CDR2 is ANQGSEA in the germline V gene. CDR3 size: 14 residues. The V and J ends lost 7 bases and 3 bases respectively, with 16 bases between them. For the CDR3, the DNA is TGCAGCGCCGTACAGGGGACTCGCTACAATGAGCAGTTCTTC. Its translation: CSAVQGTRYNEQFF.

In this sample, this clone turned up once. The genes are TRBV6-5 and TRBJ1-2; TRBD1 is a possible D gene (6 bases). V was pared by 2 bases and J by 7 bases, with 14 bases between. The CDR3 runs 14 residues. Germline V gives CDR1 MNHEY, CDR2 SVGAGI. The CDR3 sequence: CASSYTENRAGYTF. The CDR3 DNA sequence: TGTGCCAGCAGTTACACTGAGAACAGGGCTGGCTACACCTTC.